Sequencing of this T cell receptor beta chain was carried out in a study of CD8 T cells in ankylosing spondylitis. Study-level points and caveats: Researchers report that disease-linked clones proved CD8+ and relatively rare in peripheral blood. A motif of under ten highly homologous TCR beta variants was seen as apparently characteristic of ankylosing spondylitis blood. Researchers reportedly found disease-linked clones significantly enriched in matched ankylosing spondylitis synovial fluid.

This clonotype has a handful of counts. Its antigen remains unidentified. V shed 1 base and J shed 0 bases, with 14 bases lying between them. There are 17 residues in the CDR3. Germline CDR1 SGHAT, CDR2 FQDESV (reference sequence). By quantitative 5'-RACE with molecular barcodes, the TCR beta libraries were made. TCRdb called the 5' RACE reads again in MiXCR, with one record for every CDR3 protein. The sample lists 200,000 to 250,000 distinct CDR3 sequences; over 7% were seen once. The rearrangement links TRBV11-1 to TRBJ2-3, with D perhaps matching TRBD2 (6 bases). The material sequenced was blood, either unsorted or a sorted T cell fraction (not recorded which). The origin of this receptor is a female donor with ankylosing spondylitis or in good health (not recorded which). The CDR3 sequence is CASSLGGWGRSTDTQYF. The CDR3 DNA reads as TGTGCCAGCAGCTTAGGAGGTTGGGGGAGGAGCACAGATACGCAGTATTTT.